This passage covers 8 T cell receptor beta chains from one sample sequenced in a study of metastatic and nonmetastatic thyroid tumors. Thyroid surgery was preceded by no treatment in any patient. TCRdb re-processed the PCR reads through MiXCR. The profile covers more than 70,000 clones, with approximately 9% appearing a single time and approximately 8.8% taken by the ten largest. Sequencing input: blood. These receptors all come from a female donor with papillary thyroid cancer or a benign thyroid nodule (not recorded which). Some clones in this sample may be carry-over from other donors' samples.

The rearrangement uses TRBV27 and TRBJ2-3; D might be TRBD1 or TRBD2, each matching 5 bases. The CDR3 has 16 amino acids. With 7 bases removed from V and 0 bases from J, the gap between germline ends came to 17 bases. Germline CDR1 is MNHEY and CDR2 is SMNVEV (reference sequence). CDR3 DNA sequence: TGTGCCAGCAAGCCCAGTCAGGGAGCTAGCACAGATACGCAGTATTTT. Translating it yields CASKPSQGASTDTQYF.

This clone was seen repeatedly, ten times or more. This chain connects TRBV5-1 to TRBJ2-7; TRBD1 matches 7 bases. This CDR3 is 14 amino acids long. Per the germline V gene, CDR1 is SGHRS and CDR2 is YFSETQ. J lost 2 bases, V lost 1 base, and 3 bases had no gene match. The CDR3 loop reads CASSLTGQPYEQYF. In nucleotides, the CDR3 is TGCGCCAGCAGCTTGACGGGACAGCCCTACGAGCAGTACTTC.

As for this clone: A much larger clonotype is one base distant, so this may be a read error. At the DNA level, this CDR3 is encoded by other sequences in the same sample as well. This sequence joins TRBV7-9 and TRBJ2-3; tentatively, D is TRBD1 or TRBD2 (5 bases each). Trimming left V 5 bases short and J 9 bases short, with 15 bases between. The CDR3 consists of 13 residues. Germline loops: CDR1 SEHNR, CDR2 FQNEAQ (reference sequence). This CDR3 reads CASSDSRRDTQYF. CDR3 nucleotides: TGTGCCAGCAGCGATAGCCGTCGGGACACGCAGTATTTT. The variable domain in full, completed from reference TRBV7-9 and TRBJ2-3, reads DTGVSQNPRHKITKRGQNVTFRCDPISEHNRLYWYRQTLGQGPEFLTYFQNEAQLEKSRLLSDRFSAERPKGSFSTLEIQRTEQGDSAMYLCASSDSRRDTQYFGPGTRLTVL.

The chain has TRBV10-3 and TRBJ2-7, with 11 bases matching TRBD1. This CDR3 is built from 14 residues. V shed 7 bases and J 0 bases; nucleotides not matched to a gene: 2. Germline V gene lookup returns CDR1 ENHRY and CDR2 SYGVKD. CDR3 region: CAIKGQGGSYEQYF. The CDR3 nucleotides read TGTGCCATCAAGGGACAGGGGGGCTCCTACGAGCAGTACTTC.

This clone was detected ten times or more. The chain is built from TRBV4-1 and TRBJ1-3; 7 bases map to TRBD1. The CDR3 covers 15 residues. Per the germline V gene, CDR1 is MGHRA and CDR2 is YSYEKL. The trim removed 3 bases at V and 4 bases at J, leaving 6 bases unmatched. CDR3 amino acids: CASSQQTGRGNTIYF. The CDR3 DNA follows: TGCGCCAGCAGCCAGCAGACAGGGAGGGGAAACACCATATATTTT.

This clone was counted many times. The rearrangement links TRBV20-1 to TRBJ1-6; 7 positions match TRBD1. Germline CDR1 and CDR2: DFQATT and SNEGSKA (reference sequence). The CDR3 extends over 13 amino acids. J gave up 9 bases and V 7 bases, and 9 bases lay outside the gene matches. The CDR3 sequence is CSVSQGRGSPLHF. In DNA form, the CDR3 reads TGCAGTGTTTCACAGGGGAGAGGTTCACCCCTCCACTTT.

The table lists this clone with many counts. The chain joins TRBV5-1 to TRBJ1-2, with D uncertain. The V end lost 5 bases, the J end lost 2 bases, and 16 bases lay between the germline ends. This CDR3 contains 15 residues. CDR1 is SGHRS, CDR2 YFSETQ, per germline. CDR3 sequence reads: CASRTGLGSNYGYTF. For the CDR3, the DNA is TGCGCCAGCAGAACGGGATTAGGCAGCAACTATGGCTACACCTTC.

Many counts were recorded for this clone. The CDR3 DNA is TGTGCCATCAGTGACAGTGGCAATCAGCCCCAGCATTTT. Residues: CAISDSGNQPQHF. The genes are TRBV10-3 and TRBJ1-5; D call uncertain. Between the trimmed V and J ends, which lost 3 bases and 2 bases, there was a span of 5 bases. The CDR3 is 13 residues long. Germline values: CDR1 ENHRY, CDR2 SYGVKD.